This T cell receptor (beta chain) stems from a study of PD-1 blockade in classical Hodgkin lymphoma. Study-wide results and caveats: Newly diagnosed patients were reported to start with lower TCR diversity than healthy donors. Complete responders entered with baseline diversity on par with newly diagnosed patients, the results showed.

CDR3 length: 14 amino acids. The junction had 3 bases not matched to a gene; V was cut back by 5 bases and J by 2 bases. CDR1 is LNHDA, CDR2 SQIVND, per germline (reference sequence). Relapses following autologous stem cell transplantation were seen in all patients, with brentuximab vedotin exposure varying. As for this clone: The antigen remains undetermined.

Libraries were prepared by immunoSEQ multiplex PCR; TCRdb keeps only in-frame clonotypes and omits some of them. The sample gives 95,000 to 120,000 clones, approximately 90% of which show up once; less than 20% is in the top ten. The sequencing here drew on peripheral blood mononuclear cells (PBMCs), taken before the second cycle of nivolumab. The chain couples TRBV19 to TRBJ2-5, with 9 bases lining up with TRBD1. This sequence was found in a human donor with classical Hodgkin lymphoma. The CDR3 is CASSVQGAQETQYF. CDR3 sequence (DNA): TGTGCCAGTAGTGTACAGGGGGCACAAGAGACCCAGTACTTC.